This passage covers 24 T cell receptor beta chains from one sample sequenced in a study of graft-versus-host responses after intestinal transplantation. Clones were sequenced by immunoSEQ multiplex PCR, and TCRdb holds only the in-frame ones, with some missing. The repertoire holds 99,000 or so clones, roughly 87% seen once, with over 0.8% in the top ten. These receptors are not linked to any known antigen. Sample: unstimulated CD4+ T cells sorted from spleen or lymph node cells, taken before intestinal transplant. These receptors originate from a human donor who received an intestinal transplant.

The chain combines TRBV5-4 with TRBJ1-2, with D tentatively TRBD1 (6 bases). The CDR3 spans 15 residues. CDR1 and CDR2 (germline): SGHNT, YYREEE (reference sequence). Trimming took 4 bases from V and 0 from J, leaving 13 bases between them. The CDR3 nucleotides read TGTGCCAGCAGCACCCGGACAGCCACTAACTATGGCTACACCTTC. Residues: CASSTRTATNYGYTF.

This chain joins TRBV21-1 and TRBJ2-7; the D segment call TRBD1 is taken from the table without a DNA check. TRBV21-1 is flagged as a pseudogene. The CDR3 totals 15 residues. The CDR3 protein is CASSSGTGKSYEQYF. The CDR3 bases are TGTGCCAGCAGCAGCGGGACAGGGAAATCCTACGAGCAGTACTTC.

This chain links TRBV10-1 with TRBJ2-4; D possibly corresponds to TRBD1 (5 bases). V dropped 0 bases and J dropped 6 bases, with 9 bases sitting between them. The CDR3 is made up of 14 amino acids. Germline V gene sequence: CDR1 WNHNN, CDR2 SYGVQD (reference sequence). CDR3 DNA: TGCGCCAGCAGTGAGTCAGCGACAGTAAACATTCAGTACTTC. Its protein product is CASSESATVNIQYF.

CDR3 residues: CASSLGGDLYEQFF. As DNA, the CDR3 is TGTGCCAGCAGCCTGGGTGGGGACCTCTATGAGCAGTTCTTC. The chain links TRBV13 to TRBJ2-1, with D perhaps given as TRBD1 or TRBD2 (5 bases each). The germline V gene has CDR1 PRHDT and CDR2 FYEKMQ (reference sequence). Trimming took 5 bases from V and 8 from J, leaving 16 bases between them. The CDR3 runs to 14 residues.

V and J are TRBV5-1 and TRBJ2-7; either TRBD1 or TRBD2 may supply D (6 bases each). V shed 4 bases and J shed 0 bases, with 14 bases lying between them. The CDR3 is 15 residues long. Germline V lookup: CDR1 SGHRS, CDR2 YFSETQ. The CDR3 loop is CASSRAGQSSYEQYF. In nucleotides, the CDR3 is TGCGCCAGCAGCCGGGCGGGACAAAGCTCCTACGAGCAGTACTTC.

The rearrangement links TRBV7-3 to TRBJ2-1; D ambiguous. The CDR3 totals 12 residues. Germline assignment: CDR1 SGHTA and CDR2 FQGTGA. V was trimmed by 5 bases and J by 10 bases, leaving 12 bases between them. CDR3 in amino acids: CASSPDRVEQFF. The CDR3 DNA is TGTGCCAGCAGCCCAGACCGGGTCGAGCAGTTCTTC.

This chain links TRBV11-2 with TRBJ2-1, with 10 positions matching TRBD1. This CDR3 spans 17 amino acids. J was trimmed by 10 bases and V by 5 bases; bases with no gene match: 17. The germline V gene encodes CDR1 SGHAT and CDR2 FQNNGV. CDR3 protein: CASSQQPNPGQGMEQFF. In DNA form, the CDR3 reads TGTGCCAGCAGCCAACAACCGAATCCGGGACAGGGGATGGAGCAGTTCTTC.

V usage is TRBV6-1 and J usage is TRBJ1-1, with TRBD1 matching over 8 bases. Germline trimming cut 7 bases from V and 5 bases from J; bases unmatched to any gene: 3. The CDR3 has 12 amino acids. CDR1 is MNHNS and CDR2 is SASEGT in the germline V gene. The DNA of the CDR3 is TGTGCCAGCACTCGGACAGGGACTGAAGCTTTCTTT. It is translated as CASTRTGTEAFF.

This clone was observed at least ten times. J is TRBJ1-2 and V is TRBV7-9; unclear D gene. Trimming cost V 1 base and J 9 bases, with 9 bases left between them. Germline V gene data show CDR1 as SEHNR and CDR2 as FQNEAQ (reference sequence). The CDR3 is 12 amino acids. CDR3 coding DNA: TGTGCCAGCAGCTTAGGGCGGAGTCGCTACACCTTC. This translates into CASSLGRSRYTF.

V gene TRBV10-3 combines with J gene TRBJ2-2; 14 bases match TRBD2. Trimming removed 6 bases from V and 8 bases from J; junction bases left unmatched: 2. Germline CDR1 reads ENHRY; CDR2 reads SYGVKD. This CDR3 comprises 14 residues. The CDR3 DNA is TGTGCCATCAGAAGGACTAGCGGGAGGGGGGAGCTGTTTTTT. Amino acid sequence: CAIRRTSGRGELFF.

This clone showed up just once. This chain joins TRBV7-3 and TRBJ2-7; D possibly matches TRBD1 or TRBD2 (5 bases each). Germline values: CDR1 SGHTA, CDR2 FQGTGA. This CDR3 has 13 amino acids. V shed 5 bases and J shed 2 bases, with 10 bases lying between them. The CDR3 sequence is CASSRGTPYEQYF. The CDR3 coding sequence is TGTGCCAGCAGCCGAGGGACGCCCTACGAGCAGTACTTC. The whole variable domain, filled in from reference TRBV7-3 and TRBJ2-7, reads GAGVSQTPSNKVTEKGKYVELRCDPISGHTALYWYRQSLGQGPEFLIYFQGTGAADDSGLPNDRFFAVRPEGSVSTLKIQRTERGDSAVYLCASSRGTPYEQYFGPGTRLTVT.

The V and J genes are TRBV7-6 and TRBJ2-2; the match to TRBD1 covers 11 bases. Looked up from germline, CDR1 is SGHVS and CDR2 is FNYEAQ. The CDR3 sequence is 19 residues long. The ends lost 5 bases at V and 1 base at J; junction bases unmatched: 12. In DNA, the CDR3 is TGTGCCAGCAGCCTTACGGGACAGGGGGATATCCTGAACACCGGGGAGCTGTTTTTT. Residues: CASSLTGQGDILNTGELFF.

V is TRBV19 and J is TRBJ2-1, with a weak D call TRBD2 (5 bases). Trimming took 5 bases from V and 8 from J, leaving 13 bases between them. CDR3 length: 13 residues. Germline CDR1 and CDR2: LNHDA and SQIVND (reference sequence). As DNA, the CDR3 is TGTGCCAGTAGTCCCTCTCCCGGGGATGAGCAGTTCTTC. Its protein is CASSPSPGDEQFF.

The CDR3 loop reads CASSFKRGGRRTGELFF. CDR3 DNA: TGTGCCAGCAGCTTTAAGCGGGGGGGCCGTAGGACCGGGGAGCTGTTTTTT. J is TRBJ2-2 and V is TRBV7-3, with 10 bases matching TRBD2. Germline assignment: CDR1 SGHTA and CDR2 FQGTGA. CDR3 length equals 17 residues. V shed 3 bases and J 5 bases; nucleotides not matched to a gene: 9.

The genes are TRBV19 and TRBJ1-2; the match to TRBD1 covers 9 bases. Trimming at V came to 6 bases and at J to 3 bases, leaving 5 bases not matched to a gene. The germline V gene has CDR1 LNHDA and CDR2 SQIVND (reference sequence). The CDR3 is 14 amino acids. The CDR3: CASRPGQGYYGYTF. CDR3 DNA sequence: TGTGCCAGTAGACCGGGACAGGGTTACTATGGCTACACCTTC.

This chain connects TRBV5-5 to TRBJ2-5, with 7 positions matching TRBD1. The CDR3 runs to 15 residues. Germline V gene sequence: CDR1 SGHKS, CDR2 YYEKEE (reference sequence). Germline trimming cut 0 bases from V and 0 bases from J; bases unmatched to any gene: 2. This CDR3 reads CASSLGQGYQETQYF. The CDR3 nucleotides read TGTGCCAGCAGCTTGGGACAGGGCTACCAAGAGACCCAGTACTTC.

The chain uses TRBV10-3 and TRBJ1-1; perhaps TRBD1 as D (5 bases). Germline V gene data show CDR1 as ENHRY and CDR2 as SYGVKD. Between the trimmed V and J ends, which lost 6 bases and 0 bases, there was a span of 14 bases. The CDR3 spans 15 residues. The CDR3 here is CAIRRDGNMNTEAFF. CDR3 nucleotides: TGTGCCATCAGGAGGGACGGAAACATGAACACTGAAGCTTTCTTT.

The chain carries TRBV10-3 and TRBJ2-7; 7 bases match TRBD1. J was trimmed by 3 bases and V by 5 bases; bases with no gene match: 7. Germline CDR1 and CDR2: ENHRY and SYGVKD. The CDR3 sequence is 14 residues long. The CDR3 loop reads CAISPGTEYYEQYF. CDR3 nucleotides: TGTGCCATCAGTCCGGGGACAGAATACTACGAGCAGTACTTC.

The CDR3: CASSRLAGAGYEQFF. The CDR3 nucleotides are TGTGCCAGCAGTCGACTAGCGGGGGCCGGCTATGAGCAGTTCTTC. V is TRBV6-5 and J is TRBJ2-1; 12 positions match TRBD2. In germline, CDR1 is MNHEY, CDR2 SVGAGI. With 5 bases clipped from V and 8 bases from J, the junction kept 7 bases outside the gene matches. The CDR3 is 15 amino acids.

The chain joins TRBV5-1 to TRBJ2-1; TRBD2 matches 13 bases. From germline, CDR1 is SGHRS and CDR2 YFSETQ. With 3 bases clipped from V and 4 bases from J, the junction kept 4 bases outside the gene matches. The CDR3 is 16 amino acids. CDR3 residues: CASSSSGLAGYNEQFF. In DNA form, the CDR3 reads TGCGCCAGCAGCTCCTCGGGACTAGCGGGATACAATGAGCAGTTCTTC.

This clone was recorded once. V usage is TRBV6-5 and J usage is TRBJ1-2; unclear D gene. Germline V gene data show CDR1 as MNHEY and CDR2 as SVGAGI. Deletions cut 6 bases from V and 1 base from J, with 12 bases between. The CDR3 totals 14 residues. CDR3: CASRSRRVNYGYTF. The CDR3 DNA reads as TGTGCCAGCAGATCCCGGCGGGTTAACTATGGCTACACCTTC.

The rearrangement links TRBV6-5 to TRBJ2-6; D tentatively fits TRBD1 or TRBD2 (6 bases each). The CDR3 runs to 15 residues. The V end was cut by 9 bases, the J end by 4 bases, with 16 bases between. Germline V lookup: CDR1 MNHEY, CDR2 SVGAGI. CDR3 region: CASQNRGAGANVLTF. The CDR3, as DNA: TGTGCCAGTCAAAATAGGGGGGCCGGGGCCAACGTCCTGACTTTC.

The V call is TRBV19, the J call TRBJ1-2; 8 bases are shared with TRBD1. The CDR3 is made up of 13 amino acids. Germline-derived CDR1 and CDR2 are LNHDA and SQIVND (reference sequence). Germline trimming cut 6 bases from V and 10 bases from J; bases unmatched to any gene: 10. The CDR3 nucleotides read TGTGCCAGTAGCCCTGGGACAGGCCATTCCTACACCTTC. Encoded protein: CASSPGTGHSYTF.

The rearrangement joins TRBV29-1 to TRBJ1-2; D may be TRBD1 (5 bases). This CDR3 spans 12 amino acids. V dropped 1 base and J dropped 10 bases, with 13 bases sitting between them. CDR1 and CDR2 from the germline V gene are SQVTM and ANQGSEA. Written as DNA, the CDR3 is TGCAGCGTTGAAGGGACATTGGGCGACTACACCTTC. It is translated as CSVEGTLGDYTF. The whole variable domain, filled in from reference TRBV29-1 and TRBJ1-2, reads SAVISQKPSRDICQRGTSLTIQCQVDSQVTMMFWYRQQPGQSLTLIATANQGSEATYESGFVIDKFPISRPNLTFSTLTVSNMSPEDSSIYLCSVEGTLGDYTFGSGTRLTVV.